A selection of T cell receptor beta chains follows, all from one sample in a study of regulatory T cells in long-lasting Graves disease. TCRdb re-derived calls from the multiplex PCR reads in MiXCR, one entry per CDR3 protein. The sample has almost 350,000 distinct CDR3 sequences; around 20% are singletons. The source material was peripheral blood mononuclear cells (PBMCs), sampled when the disease was refractory, from a patient treated with antithyroid drugs. The receptors were gathered from a female donor with Graves disease. Each CDR3 is given with its conserved first and last residue. A D gene is named only where the DNA matches it firmly.

D	length	V	J	CDR3
-	15	TRBV27	TRBJ2-2	CASSSGTSGTGELFF
TRBD1	15	TRBV28	TRBJ1-2	CASSVGDRGYYGYTF
TRBD1	14	TRBV12-3/TRBV12-4	TRBJ1-2	CASGALQGNYGYTF
-	13	TRBV11-2	TRBJ2-4	CASSSKAVVVQYF
-	12	TRBV12-3/TRBV12-4	TRBJ1-4	CASSPQRGKLFF
TRBD2	14	TRBV28	TRBJ2-3	CASRPGLAGDTQYF
TRBD1	15	TRBV5-1	TRBJ1-4	CASSLLGTGKEKLFF
-	12	TRBV3-1	TRBJ1-2	CASSQDGSGYTF
-	13	TRBV24-1	TRBJ2-2	CATTAEITGELFF
TRBD2	15	TRBV6-1	TRBJ2-7	CAGSPSGGGAYEQYF
-	15	TRBV30	TRBJ2-7	CAWRRRRTRTYEQYF
TRBD1	16	TRBV2	TRBJ1-4	CASRPDRAVGGEKLFF
-	17	TRBV10-1	TRBJ2-7	CASSGNLNRDLSYEQYF
TRBD1	12	TRBV12-3/TRBV12-4	TRBJ2-1	CASGKTGILPFF
-	14	TRBV7-9	TRBJ2-7	CASSLMGGAYEQYF
TRBD1	14	TRBV12-3/TRBV12-4	TRBJ2-5	CASSPPGQEETQYF
TRBD1	15	TRBV12-3/TRBV12-4	TRBJ2-7	CASSARDRTTYEQYF
-	13	TRBV12-3/TRBV12-4	TRBJ2-1	CASSFAGYNEQFF
-	15	TRBV14	TRBJ2-5	CASSQLSFRPETQYF
-	14	TRBV3-1	TRBJ1-6	CASSPTDSYSPLHF
TRBD1	14	TRBV12-5	TRBJ2-2	CASGSTQGAGELFF
TRBD2	16	TRBV5-1	TRBJ2-7	CASSLGLAGYSYEQYF
TRBD2	16	TRBV7-2	TRBJ2-1	CASSLSGLAGGNEQFF
-	14	TRBV12-3/TRBV12-4	TRBJ1-1	CASRDESLKTEAFF
-	15	TRBV4-3	TRBJ1-5	CASSQDRETFQPQHF
-	14	TRBV6-2/TRBV6-3	TRBJ1-1	CASSYLQGNTEAFF
TRBD2	16	TRBV18	TRBJ2-7	CASSPGLAGASYEQYF
TRBD1	13	TRBV7-8	TRBJ2-7	CASSQRTGDEQYF
-	13	TRBV20-1	TRBJ1-4	CSARAGPNEKLFF
-	10	TRBV7-9	TRBJ1-1	CASSLTLAFF
-	13	TRBV19	TRBJ1-5	CASSISLGQPQHF
TRBD2	17	TRBV7-8	TRBJ2-3	CASSLVASGSTRDTQYF
-	15	TRBV6-5	TRBJ1-1	CASNYQWDMNTEAFF
-	11	TRBV20-1	TRBJ1-3	CSASDGNTIYF
-	16	TRBV3-1	TRBJ2-7	CASSQDLASGGYEQYF
TRBD1	12	TRBV6-1	TRBJ1-2	CASRGTGNGYTF
-	15	TRBV19	TRBJ2-7	CASSASRDGSYEQYF
-	13	TRBV18	TRBJ1-4	CASSPAGGEKLFF
-	11	TRBV20-1	TRBJ2-7	CSASEHYEQYF
-	18	TRBV2	TRBJ1-3	CASSEFPGTTNSGNTIYF
TRBD1	15	TRBV5-1	TRBJ1-1	CASSYRTGGDTEAFF
-	12	TRBV20-1	TRBJ2-4	CSASPVGNIQYF
-	13	TRBV7-8	TRBJ1-1	CASSPRLNTEAFF
-	14	TRBV5-1	TRBJ2-7	CASSLEQASYEQYF
TRBD2	15	TRBV7-2	TRBJ2-2	CASSASRGDTGELFF